Below, 32 T cell receptor beta chains from the same sample are listed, as sequenced in a study of technical replicates of blood from a few donors. Clones were sequenced by immunoSEQ multiplex PCR, and TCRdb holds only the in-frame ones, with some missing. The sample includes over 50,000 clones, more than 85% of them seen just once. Sequencing was done on a sample of PBMCs. The source of these receptors is a human donor in good health. Some clones in this sample may be carry-over from other donors' samples.

This sequence joins TRBV7-2 and TRBJ2-7; a possible D gene is TRBD2 (5 bases). CDR1 SGHTA and CDR2 FQGNSA come from the germline V gene. The germline V and J ends were trimmed by 1 base and 3 bases, with 13 bases remaining between them. CDR3 size: 15 residues. The CDR3 DNA sequence: TGTGCCAGCAGCTTAGATTCCGACTACCTCTACGAGCAGTACTTC. Protein product: CASSLDSDYLYEQYF.

This sequence joins TRBV28 and TRBJ1-2, with D unresolved. With 8 bases removed from V and 4 bases from J, the gap between germline ends came to 14 bases. Germline CDR1 and CDR2: MDHEN and SYDVKM. The CDR3 has 13 residues. CDR3 sequence: CASYRGWGYGYTF. CDR3 bases: TGTGCCAGCTACCGGGGATGGGGCTATGGCTACACCTTC.

V usage is TRBV6-5 and J usage is TRBJ2-4, with TRBD1 as a possible D gene (6 bases). CDR1 and CDR2 (germline): MNHEY, SVGAGI. V gave up 2 bases and J gave up 8 bases, with 19 bases separating them. CDR3 length: 16 residues. For the CDR3, the DNA is TGTGCCAGCAGTTACGGACAGCCGGGTGTTGGTTACATTCAGTACTTC. Translating it yields CASSYGQPGVGYIQYF.

This clone was picked up one time. CDR3 region: CASSLRFSGTSGYEQYF. DNA of the CDR3: TGTGCCAGCAGCTTACGTTTCTCCGGGACTAGCGGCTACGAGCAGTACTTC. The chain joins TRBV7-8 to TRBJ2-7; TRBD2 aligns across 11 bases. Germline CDR1 and CDR2: SGHVS and FQNEAQ. There are 17 residues in the CDR3. Trimming removed 2 bases from V and 3 bases from J; junction bases left unmatched: 9.

The CDR3 sequence: CAWSRKDSYNEQFF. DNA of the CDR3: TGTGCCTGGAGTAGGAAGGACAGTTACAATGAGCAGTTCTTC. The gene calls are TRBV30 and TRBJ2-1; D perhaps matches TRBD1 (6 bases). V was clipped by 2 bases and J by 4 bases, with 12 bases between them. In germline, CDR1 is GTSNPN, CDR2 SVGIG (reference sequence). The CDR3 extends over 14 amino acids.

The rearrangement links TRBV10-3 to TRBJ1-3, with D perhaps TRBD1 (5 bases). The CDR3 consists of 13 residues. The germline gives CDR1 ENHRY, CDR2 SYGVKD. Trimming cost V 4 bases and J 5 bases, with 9 bases left between them. The CDR3 DNA is TGTGCCATCAGTGCGACAGAAAGAAACACCATATATTTT. As protein: CAISATERNTIYF.

The chain carries TRBV7-2 and TRBJ1-5; TRBD1 agrees at 7 bases. CDR1 is SGHTA, CDR2 FQGNSA, per germline. The CDR3 contains 15 residues. J was trimmed by 4 bases and V by 3 bases; bases with no gene match: 6. CDR3 residues: CASSLRQGPNQPQHF. Written as DNA, the CDR3 is TGTGCCAGCAGCTTGAGACAGGGACCAAATCAGCCCCAGCATTTT.

This sequence joins TRBV4-1 and TRBJ2-7; D call uncertain. The CDR3 is 13 amino acids. Germline-derived CDR1 and CDR2 are MGHRA and YSYEKL. Trimming left V 0 bases short and J 5 bases short, with 8 bases between. CDR3 loop: CASSQDDWNEQYF. Here the CDR3 DNA reads TGCGCCAGCAGCCAAGATGACTGGAACGAGCAGTACTTC.

The J gene is TRBJ1-4, the V gene TRBV4-1; 7 bases match TRBD1. With 1 base clipped from V and 7 bases from J, the junction kept 6 bases outside the gene matches. This CDR3 contains 15 residues. Germline lookup yields CDR1 MGHRA and CDR2 YSYEKL. In DNA, the CDR3 is TGCGCCAGCAGCCAAGCCGACAGGGAGGCTGAAAAACTGTTTTTT. Translating it yields CASSQADREAEKLFF.

The chain couples TRBV9 to TRBJ2-7; 8 bases are shared with TRBD2. The J segment lost 3 bases and the V segment lost 3 bases, leaving 8 bases of the junction unmatched. CDR3 length: 15 residues. Germline V lookup: CDR1 SGDLS, CDR2 YYNGEE. CDR3 bases: TGTGCCAGCAGCGGAACTAGCGGTGCGGGCTACGAGCAGTACTTC. Translation: CASSGTSGAGYEQYF.

This clone has a count of ten or more. The V and J genes are TRBV5-4 and TRBJ2-3, with D uncertain. This CDR3 has 13 residues. The V and J ends lost 4 bases and 4 bases respectively, with 10 bases between them. Germline CDR1 and CDR2: SGHNT and YYREEE (reference sequence). CDR3 sequence (DNA): TGTGCCAGCAGCCCGCTAGGCGCAGATACGCAGTATTTT. Its translation: CASSPLGADTQYF.

The chain has TRBV19 and TRBJ2-7, with 12 bases fitting TRBD2. There are 15 residues in the CDR3. V trimming: 6 bases; J trimming: 1 base; junction bases outside the gene matches: 4. Germline V gene sequence: CDR1 LNHDA, CDR2 SQIVND (reference sequence). The chain's CDR3 is CASRRTSGDSYEQYF. The CDR3 coding sequence is TGTGCCAGTAGGAGGACTAGCGGGGATTCCTACGAGCAGTACTTC.

This sequence joins TRBV7-9 and TRBJ1-2, with 12 bases aligning to TRBD1. The CDR3 is 15 amino acids. The germline V gene has CDR1 SEHNR and CDR2 FQNEAQ (reference sequence). The junction had 6 bases not matched to a gene; V was cut back by 3 bases and J by 7 bases. The CDR3 spells CASSFPGQGAIGYTF. The CDR3, as DNA: TGTGCCAGCAGCTTTCCGGGACAGGGGGCAATTGGCTACACCTTC.

This clone was recorded once. The gene calls are TRBV4-1 and TRBJ1-4; TRBD1 is a possible D gene (5 bases). Germline-derived CDR1 and CDR2 are MGHRA and YSYEKL. The CDR3 has 16 amino acids. The ends were cut back, 0 bases at V and 6 bases at J, with 14 bases in the middle. The CDR3 region has the DNA TGCGCCAGCAGCCAAGATGTCCAGCAGGGTTATGAAAAACTGTTTTTT. As protein: CASSQDVQQGYEKLFF.

This clone was observed once. The chain is built from TRBV5-1 and TRBJ2-1; 7 bases are shared with TRBD2. This CDR3 is 14 amino acids long. Germline CDR1 reads SGHRS; CDR2 reads YFSETQ. Unmatched junction bases numbered 3, after V lost 2 bases and J lost 4 bases. This CDR3 reads CASSLRGVYNEQFF. In DNA form, the CDR3 reads TGCGCCAGCAGCTTACGGGGGGTGTACAATGAGCAGTTCTTC.

The chain uses TRBV29-1 and TRBJ2-1; D possibly corresponds to TRBD2 (6 bases). Per the germline V gene, CDR1 is SQVTM and CDR2 is ANQGSEA. There are 12 residues in the CDR3. The V end was cut by 7 bases, the J end by 4 bases, with 11 bases between. CDR3 region: CSGRVGYNEQFF. The DNA for the CDR3 is TGCAGCGGGAGGGTAGGGTACAATGAGCAGTTCTTC.

This clone occurred a few times. The chain uses TRBV4-3 and TRBJ2-1, with 9 bases fitting TRBD2. The V and J ends lost 0 bases and 6 bases, in that order; junction bases with no gene match: 6. The germline gives CDR1 LGHNA, CDR2 YSLEER. The CDR3 totals 16 residues. DNA of the CDR3: TGCGCCAGCAGCCAAGATAGCGGGCGGGGGGGCAATGAGCAGTTCTTC. It encodes CASSQDSGRGGNEQFF.

V gene TRBV30 combines with J gene TRBJ1-2; 7 bases align to TRBD1. The CDR3 covers 13 residues. The germline gives CDR1 GTSNPN, CDR2 SVGIG (reference sequence). With 2 bases clipped from V and 7 bases from J, the junction kept 7 bases outside the gene matches. CDR3 in DNA: TGTGCCTGGAGTCCTCGGACAGGCGGTGGCTACACCTTC. It translates to CAWSPRTGGGYTF.

Only one count was recorded for this clone. The chain employs TRBV7-9 and TRBJ1-2; TRBD1 matches at 10 bases. The CDR3 totals 15 residues. V was clipped by 5 bases and J by 0 bases; unmatched bases: 3. Germline CDR1 and CDR2: SEHNR and FQNEAQ (reference sequence). The CDR3 DNA reads as TGTGCCAGCAGCCCAGGGACAGGGGCTAACTATGGCTACACCTTC. Translated: CASSPGTGANYGYTF.

The chain carries TRBV13 and TRBJ2-5; D perhaps matches TRBD2 (5 bases). CDR3 length equals 14 residues. Per germline, CDR1 PRHDT and CDR2 FYEKMQ (reference sequence). Trimming took 1 base from V and 1 from J, leaving 7 bases between them. CDR3 region: CASSLAGLQETQYF. The CDR3 DNA is TGTGCCAGCAGCTTAGCCGGACTCCAAGAGACCCAGTACTTC.

V and J are TRBV4-3 and TRBJ1-4; tentatively, D is TRBD1 (5 bases). Trimming shortened V by 4 bases and J by 7 bases, and 19 bases separated the two germline ends. The germline gives CDR1 LGHNA, CDR2 YSLEER. The CDR3 has 16 residues. CDR3 coding DNA: TGCGCCAGCAGCCTCAGCCCGGGACTGACGGGTGAAAAACTGTTTTTT. Translation: CASSLSPGLTGEKLFF.

The CDR3: CASSQEYGQGGQPQHF. CDR3 nucleotide sequence: TGCGCCAGCAGCCAAGAATATGGACAGGGGGGACAGCCCCAGCATTTT. This chain links TRBV4-3 with TRBJ1-5; TRBD1 aligns across 10 bases. The CDR3 consists of 16 residues. The germline V gene has CDR1 LGHNA and CDR2 YSLEER. J lost 7 bases, V lost 0 bases, and 6 bases had no gene match.

CDR3 residues: CASRWGFNSPLHF. In DNA form, the CDR3 reads TGTGCCAGTAGATGGGGCTTTAATTCACCCCTCCACTTT. J is TRBJ1-6 and V is TRBV19; possibly TRBD1 for D (5 bases). Trimming cost V 6 bases and J 6 bases, with 9 bases left between them. The CDR3 sequence is 13 residues long. Per germline, CDR1 LNHDA and CDR2 SQIVND (reference sequence). The complete variable domain, with remaining parts taken from reference TRBV19 and TRBJ1-6, reads DGGITQSPKYLFRKEGQNVTLSCEQNLNHDAMYWYRQDPGQGLRLIYYSQIVNDFQKGDIAEGYSVSREKKESFPLTVTSAQKNPTAFYLCASRWGFNSPLHFGNGTRLTVT.

This rearrangement joins TRBV7-2 to TRBJ2-3; D call uncertain. In germline, CDR1 is SGHTA, CDR2 FQGNSA. V lost 1 base and J lost 4, with 6 bases in between. There are 13 residues in the CDR3. In DNA, the CDR3 is TGTGCCAGCAGCTTAGGCACGGCAGATACGCAGTATTTT. It encodes CASSLGTADTQYF.

V gene TRBV5-4 combines with J gene TRBJ2-3; 8 nucleotides match TRBD2. CDR1 is SGHNT, CDR2 YYREEE, per germline (reference sequence). The CDR3 extends over 16 amino acids. V was clipped by 0 bases and J by 9 bases; unmatched bases: 12. The CDR3 DNA sequence: TGTGCCAGCAGCTTGGCTCGCCTAGCGGGTCCCGGGACGCAGTATTTT. Encoded protein: CASSLARLAGPGTQYF.

V and J are TRBV6-4 and TRBJ2-1, with 9 bases identical to TRBD2. CDR3 length equals 14 residues. Germline V lookup: CDR1 MRHNA, CDR2 SNTAGT. The V and J ends lost 2 bases and 10 bases, in that order; junction bases with no gene match: 6. CDR3 sequence reads: CASSDATAGGEQFF. CDR3 bases: TGTGCCAGCAGTGACGCGACGGCGGGGGGGGAGCAGTTCTTC.

The CDR3 bases are TGTGCCAGCAGCGCAGAAGGGGGCTACAATGAGCAGTTCTTC. This codes for CASSAEGGYNEQFF. The V and J genes are TRBV11-1 and TRBJ2-1; possibly TRBD1 for D (6 bases). Trimming removed 5 bases at V and 3 bases at J, with 11 bases between. Germline V CDR1 and CDR2: SGHAT, FQDESV (reference sequence). This CDR3 has 14 amino acids.

This clone was found a few times. The chain employs TRBV18 and TRBJ2-7, with TRBD1 identical over 7 bases. This CDR3 has 14 amino acids. J gave up 2 bases and V 3 bases, and 4 bases lay outside the gene matches. The germline gives CDR1 KGHSH, CDR2 LQKENI. This chain's CDR3 is CASSPGQLTYEQYF. CDR3 sequence (DNA): TGTGCCAGCTCACCGGGACAGCTCACCTACGAGCAGTACTTC. Variable domain in full (rest from reference TRBV18 and TRBJ2-7): NAGVMQNPRHLVRRRGQEARLRCSPMKGHSHVYWYRQLPEEGLKFMVYLQKENIIDESGMPKERFSAEFPKEGPSILRIQQVVRGDSAAYFCASSPGQLTYEQYFGPGTRLTVT.

This sequence joins TRBV7-9 and TRBJ2-7, with 8 nucleotides matching TRBD1. The CDR3 covers 16 residues. Germline lookup yields CDR1 SEHNR and CDR2 FQNEAQ (reference sequence). Losses at the gene ends were 7 bases for V and 4 bases for J; bases not matched to a gene: 15. The CDR3 sequence is CASMGQDAPWGYEQYF. The CDR3 region has the DNA TGTGCCAGCATGGGACAGGACGCACCTTGGGGTTACGAGCAGTACTTC.

The J gene is TRBJ2-7, the V gene TRBV29-1; tentatively, D is TRBD2 (5 bases). Between the trimmed V and J ends, which lost 6 bases and 7 bases, there was a span of 16 bases. In germline, CDR1 is SQVTM, CDR2 ANQGSEA. The CDR3 spans 12 residues. In DNA form, the CDR3 reads TGCAGCGTGATAACACCCTCGGGGGAGCAGTACTTC. Protein: CSVITPSGEQYF.

This rearrangement joins TRBV7-9 to TRBJ1-5; TRBD1 matches 8 bases. CDR1 SEHNR and CDR2 FQNEAQ come from the germline V gene (reference sequence). The length of the CDR3 is 15 residues. V was pared by 5 bases and J by 7 bases, with 10 bases of the junction left unmatched. The CDR3 DNA reads TGTGCCAGCAGCCGGGCAGGGGGCGCAGGGCAGCCCCAGCATTTT. Protein: CASSRAGGAGQPQHF.

The V gene is TRBV5-4, the J gene TRBJ2-2; TRBD2 aligns across 7 bases. CDR3 length equals 15 residues. Germline values: CDR1 SGHNT, CDR2 YYREEE (reference sequence). V lost 2 bases and J lost 5; bases outside the gene matches: 6. The CDR3: CASSFTGGGTGELFF. The CDR3 bases are TGTGCCAGCAGCTTCACTGGGGGAGGGACCGGGGAGCTGTTTTTT.